The present T cell receptor beta chain was sequenced within a study of blood T cells in healthy people across ages. The study, taken as a whole, reports: It was held that the diversity estimates obtained from one million T cells were underestimates.

There are a few counts of this clonotype. Its matching antigen is unknown. Using a J-beta primer mix together with a sample-barcoded 5' primer, a second PCR was run for roughly 7 to 12 cycles. TCRdb fed the 5' RACE reads into MiXCR, producing one record per CDR3 protein. The sample lists approximately 800,000 distinct CDR3 sequences, roughly 25% occurring once. V lost 6 bases, J lost 8 bases, and 11 bases lay in between. Germline V gives CDR1 SEHNR, CDR2 FQNEAQ (reference sequence). This CDR3 spans 13 amino acids. Each donor's blood draw was roughly 9.5 milliliters of peripheral blood. This sample was also put to use in a study of T cells of mothers and their children. That work adds: All extracted RNA went into cDNA synthesis, 1.5 ug per 15 ul.

The sequence came from a boy younger than 18 in good health. The sequenced sample consisted of blood. The gene calls are TRBV7-9 and TRBJ1-6; D is perhaps TRBD1 (5 bases). The CDR3 protein is CASRGLGDSPLHF. As DNA, the CDR3 is TGTGCCAGCAGGGGGCTGGGGGATTCACCCCTCCACTTT. The variable domain in full, with the rest retrieved from reference TRBV7-9 and TRBJ1-6, is DTGVSQNPRHKITKRGQNVTFRCDPISEHNRLYWYRQTLGQGPEFLTYFQNEAQLEKSRLLSDRFSAERPKGSFSTLEIQRTEQGDSAMYLCASRGLGDSPLHFGNGTRLTVT.